This T cell receptor (beta chain) was found in a study of monozygotic twins with cystic fibrosis. This clone was seen a single time. Its antigen is not known. Study results and limitations: Co-twins had the most similar V usage for 13 of 16 pairs, J for 8. Low clonality (median roughly 0.009) suggested a mostly naive repertoire.

Sequencing used immunoSEQ multiplex PCR; TCRdb keeps in-frame clones, though not all of them. Here the sample spans around 14,000 clones, roughly 98% being singletons. Sequenced input: blood. This receptor was obtained from a girl aged 2 to 10 with cystic fibrosis.

CDR3 bases: TGTGCCAGTAGTATACAGCACGGGGAGCTGTTTTTT. It specifies CASSIQHGELFF. The chain recombines TRBV19 with TRBJ2-2, with no clear D. CDR3 size: 12 residues. The germline V gene encodes CDR1 LNHDA and CDR2 SQIVND (reference sequence). The V gene lost 2 bases and the J gene lost 7 bases, with 5 bases spanning the gap.